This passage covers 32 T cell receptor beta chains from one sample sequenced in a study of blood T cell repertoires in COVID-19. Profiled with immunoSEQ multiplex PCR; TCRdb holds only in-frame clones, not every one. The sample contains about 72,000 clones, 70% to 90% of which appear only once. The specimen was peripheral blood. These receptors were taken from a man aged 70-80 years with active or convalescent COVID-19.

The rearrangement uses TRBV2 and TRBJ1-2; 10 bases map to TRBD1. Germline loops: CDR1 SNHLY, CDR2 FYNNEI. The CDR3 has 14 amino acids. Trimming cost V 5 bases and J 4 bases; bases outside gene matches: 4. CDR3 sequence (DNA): TGTGCCAGCAGTCCGACAGGGGGCGTCTATGGCTACACCTTC. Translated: CASSPTGGVYGYTF.

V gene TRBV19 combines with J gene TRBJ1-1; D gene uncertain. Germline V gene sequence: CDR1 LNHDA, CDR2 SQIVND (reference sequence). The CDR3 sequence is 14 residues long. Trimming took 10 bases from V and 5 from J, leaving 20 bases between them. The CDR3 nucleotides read TGTGCCACCTCGCAAGGCTCCCTGAGGACTGAAGCTTTCTTT. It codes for CATSQGSLRTEAFF.

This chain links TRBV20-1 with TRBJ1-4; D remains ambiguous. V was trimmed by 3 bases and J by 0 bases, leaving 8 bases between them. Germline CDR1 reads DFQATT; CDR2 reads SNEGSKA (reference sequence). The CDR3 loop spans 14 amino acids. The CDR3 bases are TGCAGTGCTAGTTCCGGGACAACTAATGAAAAACTGTTTTTT. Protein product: CSASSGTTNEKLFF.

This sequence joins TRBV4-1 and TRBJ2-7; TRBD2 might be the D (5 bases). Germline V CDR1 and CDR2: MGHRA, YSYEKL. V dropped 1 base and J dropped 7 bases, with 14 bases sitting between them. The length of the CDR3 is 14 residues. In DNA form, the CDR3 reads TGCGCCAGCAGCCAAGGCGGGTTGTCGGGTGAGCAGTACTTC. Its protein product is CASSQGGLSGEQYF.

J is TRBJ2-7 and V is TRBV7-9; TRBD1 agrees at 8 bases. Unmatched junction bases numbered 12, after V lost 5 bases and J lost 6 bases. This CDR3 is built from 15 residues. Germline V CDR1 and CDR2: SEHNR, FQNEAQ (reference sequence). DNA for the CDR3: TGTGCCAGCAGCGCCAGGGACAGGACCCTCGGCGAGCAGTACTTC. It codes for CASSARDRTLGEQYF.

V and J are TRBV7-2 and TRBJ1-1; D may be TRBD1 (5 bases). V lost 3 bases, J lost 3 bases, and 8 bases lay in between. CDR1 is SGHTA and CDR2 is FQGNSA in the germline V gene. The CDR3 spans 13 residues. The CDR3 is CASSFPGYTEAFF. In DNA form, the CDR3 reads TGTGCCAGCAGCTTTCCAGGGTACACTGAAGCTTTCTTT.

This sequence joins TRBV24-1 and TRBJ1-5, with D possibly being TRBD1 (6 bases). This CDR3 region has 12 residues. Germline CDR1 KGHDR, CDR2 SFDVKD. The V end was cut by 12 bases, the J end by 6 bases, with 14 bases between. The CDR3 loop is CAPNREGQPQHF. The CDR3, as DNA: TGTGCCCCAAACAGGGAGGGTCAGCCCCAGCATTTT.

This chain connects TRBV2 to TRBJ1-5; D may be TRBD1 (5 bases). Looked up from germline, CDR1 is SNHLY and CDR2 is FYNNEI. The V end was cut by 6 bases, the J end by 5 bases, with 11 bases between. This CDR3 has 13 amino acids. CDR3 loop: CASRVDTDQPQHF. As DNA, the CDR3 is TGTGCCAGCAGAGTGGACACCGATCAGCCCCAGCATTTT.

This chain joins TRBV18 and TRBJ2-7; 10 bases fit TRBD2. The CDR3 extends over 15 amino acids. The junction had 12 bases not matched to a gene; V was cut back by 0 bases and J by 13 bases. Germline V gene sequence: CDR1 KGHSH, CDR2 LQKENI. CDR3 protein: CASSPPALAGSPSYF. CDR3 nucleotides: TGTGCCAGCTCACCACCGGCACTAGCGGGATCCCCCTCCTACTTC. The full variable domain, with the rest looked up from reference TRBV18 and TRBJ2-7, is NAGVMQNPRHLVRRRGQEARLRCSPMKGHSHVYWYRQLPEEGLKFMVYLQKENIIDESGMPKERFSAEFPKEGPSILRIQQVVRGDSAAYFCASSPPALAGSPSYFGPGTRLTVT.

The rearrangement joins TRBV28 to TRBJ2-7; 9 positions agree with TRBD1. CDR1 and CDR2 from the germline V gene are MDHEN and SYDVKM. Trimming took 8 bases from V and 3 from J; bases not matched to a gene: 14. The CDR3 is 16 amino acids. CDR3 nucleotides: TGTGCCAGCCGAAGGGGCACCGGGACAGGGCTCTACGAGCAGTACTTC. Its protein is CASRRGTGTGLYEQYF.

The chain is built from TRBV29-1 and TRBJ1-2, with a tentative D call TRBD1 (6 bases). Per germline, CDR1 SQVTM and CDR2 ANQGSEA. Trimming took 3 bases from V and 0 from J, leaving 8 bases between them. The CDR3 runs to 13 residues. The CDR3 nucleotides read TGCAGCGTTGAGGACAGCCCTAACTATGGCTACACCTTC. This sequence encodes CSVEDSPNYGYTF.

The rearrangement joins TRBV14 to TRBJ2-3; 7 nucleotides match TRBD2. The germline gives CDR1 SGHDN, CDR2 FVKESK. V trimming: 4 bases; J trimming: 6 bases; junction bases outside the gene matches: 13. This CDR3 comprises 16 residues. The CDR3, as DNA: TGTGCCAGCAGCCCACTCGGGCGGGAGTTCTCGGATACGCAGTATTTT. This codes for CASSPLGREFSDTQYF.

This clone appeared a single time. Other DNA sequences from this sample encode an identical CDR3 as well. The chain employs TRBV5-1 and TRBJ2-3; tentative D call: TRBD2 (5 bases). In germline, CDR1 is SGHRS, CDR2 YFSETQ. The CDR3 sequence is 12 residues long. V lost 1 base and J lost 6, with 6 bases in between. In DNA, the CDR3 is TGCGCCAGCAGCTTGACGGGGGATACGCAGTATTTT. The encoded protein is CASSLTGDTQYF.

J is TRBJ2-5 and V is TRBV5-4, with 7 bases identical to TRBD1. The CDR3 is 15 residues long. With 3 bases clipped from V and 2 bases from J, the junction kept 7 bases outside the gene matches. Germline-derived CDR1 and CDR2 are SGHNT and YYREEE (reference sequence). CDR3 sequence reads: CASSSPGQRQETQYF. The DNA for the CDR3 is TGTGCCAGCAGCTCCCCGGGACAGCGTCAAGAGACCCAGTACTTC.

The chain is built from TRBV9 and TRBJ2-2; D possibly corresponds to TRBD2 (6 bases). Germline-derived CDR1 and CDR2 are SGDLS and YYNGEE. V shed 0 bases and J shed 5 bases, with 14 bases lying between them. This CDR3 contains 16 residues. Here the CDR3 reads CASSVEVGGFTGELFF. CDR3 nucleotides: TGTGCCAGCAGCGTAGAAGTGGGAGGATTTACCGGGGAGCTGTTTTTT.

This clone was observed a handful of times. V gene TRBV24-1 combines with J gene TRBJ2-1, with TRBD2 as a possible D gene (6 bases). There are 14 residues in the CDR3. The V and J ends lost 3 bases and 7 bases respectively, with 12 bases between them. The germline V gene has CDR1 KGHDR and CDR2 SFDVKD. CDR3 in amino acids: CATSDPRGGNEQFF. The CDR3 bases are TGTGCCACCAGTGATCCTCGTGGGGGGAATGAGCAGTTCTTC.

CDR3: CASSLAGTGHEKLFF. The CDR3 DNA reads as TGTGCCAGCAGCTTAGCCGGGACAGGGCATGAAAAACTGTTTTTT. The rearrangement links TRBV7-2 to TRBJ1-4; 9 bases are a match to TRBD1. CDR1 is SGHTA and CDR2 is FQGNSA in the germline V gene. The trim removed 0 bases at V and 6 bases at J, leaving 2 bases unmatched. The CDR3 covers 15 residues.

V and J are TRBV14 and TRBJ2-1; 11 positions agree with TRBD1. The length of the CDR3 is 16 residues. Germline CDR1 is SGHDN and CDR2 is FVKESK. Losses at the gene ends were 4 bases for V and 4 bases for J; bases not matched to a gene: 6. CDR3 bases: TGTGCCAGCAGCCCGCTTGGGACAGGGGGGTACAATGAGCAGTTCTTC. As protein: CASSPLGTGGYNEQFF. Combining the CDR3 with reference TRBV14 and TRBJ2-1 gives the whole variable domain EAGVTQFPSHSVIEKGQTVTLRCDPISGHDNLYWYRRVMGKEIKFLLHFVKESKQDESGMPNNRFLAERTGGTYSTLKVQPAELEDSGVYFCASSPLGTGGYNEQFFGPGTRLTVL.

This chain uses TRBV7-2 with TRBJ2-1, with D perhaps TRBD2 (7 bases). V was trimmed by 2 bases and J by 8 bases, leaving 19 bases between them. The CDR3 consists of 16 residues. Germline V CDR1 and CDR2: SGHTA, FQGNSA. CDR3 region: CASSLRGGSGAYEQFF. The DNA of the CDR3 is TGTGCCAGCAGCTTAAGGGGGGGGAGCGGAGCCTATGAGCAGTTCTTC.

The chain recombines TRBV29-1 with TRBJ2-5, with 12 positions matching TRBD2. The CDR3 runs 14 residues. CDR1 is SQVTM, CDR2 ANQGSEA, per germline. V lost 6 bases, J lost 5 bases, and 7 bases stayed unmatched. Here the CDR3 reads CSVETSGSPETQYF. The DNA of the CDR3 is TGCAGCGTGGAGACTAGCGGGAGCCCGGAGACCCAGTACTTC.

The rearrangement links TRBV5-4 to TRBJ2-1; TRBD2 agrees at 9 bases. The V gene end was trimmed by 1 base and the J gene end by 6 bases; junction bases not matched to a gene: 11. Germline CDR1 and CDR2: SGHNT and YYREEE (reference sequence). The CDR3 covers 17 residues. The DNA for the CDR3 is TGTGCCAGCAGCTTGCGGCTAGCGGGACCCAGGGGCAATGAGCAGTTCTTC. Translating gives CASSLRLAGPRGNEQFF.

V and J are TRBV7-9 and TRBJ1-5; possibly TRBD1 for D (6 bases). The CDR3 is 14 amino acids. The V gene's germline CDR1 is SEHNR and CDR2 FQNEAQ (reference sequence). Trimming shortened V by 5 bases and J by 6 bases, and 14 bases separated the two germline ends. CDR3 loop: CASSISGAVQPQHF. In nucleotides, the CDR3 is TGTGCCAGCAGCATTTCAGGGGCCGTTCAGCCCCAGCATTTT.

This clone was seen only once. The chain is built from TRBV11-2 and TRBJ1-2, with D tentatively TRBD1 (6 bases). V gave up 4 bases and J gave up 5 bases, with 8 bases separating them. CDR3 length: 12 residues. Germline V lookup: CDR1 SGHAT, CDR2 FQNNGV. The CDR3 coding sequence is TGTGCCAGCAGCTCCCAGGGGTATGGCTACACCTTC. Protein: CASSSQGYGYTF.

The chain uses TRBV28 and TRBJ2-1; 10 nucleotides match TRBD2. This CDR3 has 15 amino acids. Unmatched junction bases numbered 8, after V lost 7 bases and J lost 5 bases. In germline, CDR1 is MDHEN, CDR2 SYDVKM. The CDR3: CASTPPSGSHNEQFF. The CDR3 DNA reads TGTGCCAGCACCCCCCCTAGCGGGAGCCACAATGAGCAGTTCTTC.

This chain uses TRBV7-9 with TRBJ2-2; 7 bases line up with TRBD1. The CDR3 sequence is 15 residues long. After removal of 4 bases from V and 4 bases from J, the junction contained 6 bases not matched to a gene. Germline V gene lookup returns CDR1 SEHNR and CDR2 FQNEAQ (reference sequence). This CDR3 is CASSWWDSRTGELFF. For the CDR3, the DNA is TGTGCCAGCAGCTGGTGGGACAGCCGCACCGGGGAGCTGTTTTTT. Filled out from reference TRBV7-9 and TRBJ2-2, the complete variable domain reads DTGVSQNPRHKITKRGQNVTFRCDPISEHNRLYWYRQTLGQGPEFLTYFQNEAQLEKSRLLSDRFSAERPKGSFSTLEIQRTEQGDSAMYLCASSWWDSRTGELFFGEGSRLTVL.

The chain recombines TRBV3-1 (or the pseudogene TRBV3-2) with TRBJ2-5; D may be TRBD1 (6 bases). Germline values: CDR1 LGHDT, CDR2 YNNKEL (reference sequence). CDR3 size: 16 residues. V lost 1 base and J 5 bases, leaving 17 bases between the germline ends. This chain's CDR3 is CASSQGGDTGKETQYF. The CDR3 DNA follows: TGTGCCAGCAGCCAAGGGGGCGATACAGGGAAGGAGACCCAGTACTTC.

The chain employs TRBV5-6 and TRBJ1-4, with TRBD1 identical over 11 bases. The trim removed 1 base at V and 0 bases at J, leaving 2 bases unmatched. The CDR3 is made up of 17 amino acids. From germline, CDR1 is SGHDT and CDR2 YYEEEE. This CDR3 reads CASSLLGQGATNEKLFF. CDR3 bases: TGTGCCAGCAGCTTGTTGGGACAGGGGGCAACTAATGAAAAACTGTTTTTT.

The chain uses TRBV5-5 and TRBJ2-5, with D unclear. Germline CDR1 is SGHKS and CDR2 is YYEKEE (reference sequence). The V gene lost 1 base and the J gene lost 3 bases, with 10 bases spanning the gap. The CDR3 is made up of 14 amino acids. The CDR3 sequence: CASSLLRVEETQYF. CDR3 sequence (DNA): TGTGCCAGCAGCTTGTTAAGAGTAGAAGAGACCCAGTACTTC.

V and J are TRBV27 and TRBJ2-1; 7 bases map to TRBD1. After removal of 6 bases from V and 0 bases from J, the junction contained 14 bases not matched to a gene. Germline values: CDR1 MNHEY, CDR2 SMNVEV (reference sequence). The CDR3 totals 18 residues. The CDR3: CASRYRGPPLLSYNEQFF. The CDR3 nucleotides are TGTGCCAGCAGATACAGGGGCCCACCACTCCTCTCCTACAATGAGCAGTTCTTC.

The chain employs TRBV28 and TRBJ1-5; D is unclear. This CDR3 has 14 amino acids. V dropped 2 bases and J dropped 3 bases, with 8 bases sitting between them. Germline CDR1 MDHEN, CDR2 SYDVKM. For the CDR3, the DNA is TGTGCCAGCAGTTTACTCGACAACAATCAGCCCCAGCATTTT. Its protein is CASSLLDNNQPQHF.

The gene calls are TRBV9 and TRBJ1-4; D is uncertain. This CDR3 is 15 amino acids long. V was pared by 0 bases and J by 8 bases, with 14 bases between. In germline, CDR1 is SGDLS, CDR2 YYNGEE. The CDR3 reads CASSVEAGVREKLFF. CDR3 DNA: TGTGCCAGCAGCGTAGAAGCTGGCGTGAGGGAAAAACTGTTTTTT.

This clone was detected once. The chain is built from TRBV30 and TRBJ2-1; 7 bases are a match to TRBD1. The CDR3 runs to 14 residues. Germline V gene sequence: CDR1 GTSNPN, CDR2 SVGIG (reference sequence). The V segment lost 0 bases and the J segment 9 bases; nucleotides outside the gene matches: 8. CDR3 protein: CAWSVSQGTVEQFF. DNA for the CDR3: TGTGCCTGGAGTGTATCACAGGGGACGGTTGAGCAGTTCTTC.